What follows are 6 T cell receptor beta chains derived from one specimen sequenced in a study of blood T cell repertoires in COVID-19 (dated by TCRdb to the early 2020s). Receptors were amplified or captured by the immunoSEQ multiplex PCR assay. TCRdb holds this immuneACCESS table with in-frame rearrangements only. Some clones are missing; in checked studies, unresolved V genes explain under half, and the rest has no known cause. Within this sample are some 400,000 clones, with about 89% of them counted one time only. The top ten hold over 9.5% of the sample. The sample comprised peripheral blood. Receptors were obtained from a woman in her twenties or thirties with COVID-19, enrolled during active disease.

The chain links TRBV7-9 to TRBJ2-1; D unclear. V shed 3 bases and J shed 5 bases, with 5 bases lying between them. The germline V gene has CDR1 SEHNR and CDR2 FQNEAQ (reference sequence). The CDR3 is 12 amino acids. The CDR3 is CASSFIHNEQFF. The CDR3 DNA follows: TGTGCCAGCAGCTTCATCCACAATGAGCAGTTCTTC.

J is TRBJ2-3 and V is TRBV7-8, with D possibly matching TRBD1 (6 bases). Germline values: CDR1 SGHVS, CDR2 FQNEAQ. V was cut by 6 bases and J by 4 bases, with 17 bases left in between. This CDR3 is built from 15 residues. CDR3 DNA sequence: TGTGCCAGCAGTTTCAGGGGCGAGGGTGCAGATACGCAGTATTTT. Protein sequence: CASSFRGEGADTQYF.

The chain links TRBV27 to TRBJ2-3; D is unresolved. The V gene's germline CDR1 is MNHEY and CDR2 SMNVEV (reference sequence). Trimming took off 3 bases at V and 2 bases at J, with 6 bases between the two ends. The CDR3 runs to 13 residues. DNA of the CDR3: TGTGCCAGCAGTTTCAGTAACACAGATACGCAGTATTTT. Protein: CASSFSNTDTQYF.

The V and J genes are TRBV12-3 or TRBV12-4 and TRBJ2-3; the D is unclear. The length of the CDR3 is 13 residues. Trimming took off 0 bases at V and 3 bases at J, with 4 bases between the two ends. In DNA form, the CDR3 reads TGTGCCAGCAGTTTAGCTAGTACAGATACGCAGTATTTT. Translating it yields CASSLASTDTQYF.

The CDR3 bases are TGTGCCATCAGTCCCGGGATATTGGAGACCCAGTACTTC. It is translated as CAISPGILETQYF. J is TRBJ2-5 and V is TRBV10-3, with D tentatively TRBD2 (5 bases). There are 13 residues in the CDR3. The germline V gene encodes CDR1 ENHRY and CDR2 SYGVKD. The ends were cut back, 5 bases at V and 5 bases at J, with 12 bases in the middle.

The chain is built from TRBV4-1 and TRBJ2-5, with D maybe TRBD2 (6 bases). The length of the CDR3 is 14 residues. Trimming shortened V by 0 bases and J by 4 bases, and 9 bases separated the two germline ends. Germline V gives CDR1 MGHRA, CDR2 YSYEKL. CDR3 sequence (DNA): TGCGCCAGCAGCCAAGACAGGAGGGGAGAGACCCAGTACTTC. It specifies CASSQDRRGETQYF.